These 19 T cell receptor beta chains share one sample of origin, sequenced in a study of low-dose radiotherapy and immunotherapy resistance in tumors. Time point denoted: after trial treatment. Regarding treatment: LDRT plus nivolumab, ipilimumab, low-dose cyclophosphamide and aspirin (RACIN trial). TRAV- and TRBV-specific primers primed first-strand cDNA, covering alpha and beta chains. The authors amplified TCRs for 20 to 25 PCR cycles with a constant-region primer and a V-primer adapter. TCRdb itself ran the reads through MiXCR, one entry per CDR3 protein. The sample records fewer than 50,000 distinct CDR3 sequences, 20% to 25% being singletons. Material: PBMCs, obtained after low-dose radiotherapy plus immunotherapy. These receptors all stem from a male donor with prostate cancer.

Many counts were recorded for this clonotype. V usage is TRBV6-2 or TRBV6-3 and J usage is TRBJ1-1; the D is unclear. Germline V lookup: CDR1 MNHEY, CDR2 SVGEGT. Between the trimmed V and J ends, which lost 7 bases and 3 bases, there was a span of 15 bases. The CDR3 spans 14 residues. CDR3 sequence reads: CASTSPPSYTEAFF. The CDR3 DNA is TGTGCCAGCACCTCCCCGCCCTCCTACACTGAAGCTTTCTTT.

CDR3 coding DNA: TGCGCCAGCAGCTCCATCGGGGTTTGGCGCGATGAGCAGTTCTTC. This gives the protein CASSSIGVWRDEQFF. This chain connects TRBV5-1 to TRBJ2-1, with D tentatively TRBD2 (5 bases). The V end was cut by 3 bases, the J end by 8 bases, with 18 bases between. The CDR3 runs to 15 residues. The germline V gene has CDR1 SGHRS and CDR2 YFSETQ.

In its sample, this clonotype was seen once. A far larger clone lies a single base away; this is likely a read error. The CDR3 sequence: CASNQLAGVRAYEQYF. Here the CDR3 DNA reads TGTGCCAGCAACCAACTAGCGGGAGTGAGGGCCTACGAGCAGTACTTC. The genes are TRBV5-3 and TRBJ2-7; TRBD2 agrees at 11 bases. TRBV5-3 is an ORF for which the function is uncertain. V lost 8 bases, J lost 2 bases, and 12 bases stayed unmatched. The CDR3 covers 16 residues.

This clonotype has at least ten counts. The V and J genes are TRBV7-2 and TRBJ2-3; D may be TRBD2 (6 bases). V lost 3 bases to trimming and J lost 2 bases, with 9 bases between them. The CDR3 length is 14 residues. Looked up from germline, CDR1 is SGHTA and CDR2 is FQGNSA. The CDR3 region has the DNA TGTGCCAGCAGCTTTAGCGGCCCCACAGATACGCAGTATTTT. Translated: CASSFSGPTDTQYF.

As to this clonotype: A far larger clone is one nucleotide away, so this likely arose from a read error. V and J are TRBV2 and TRBJ2-1; maybe TRBD1 (5 bases). The J call may be faulty, since TRBJ2-7 better matches the DNA end. CDR3 length: 13 residues. Germline V gene lookup returns CDR1 SNHLY and CDR2 FYNNEI. CDR3 coding DNA: TGTGCCAGCAGTCAAGGGGTGGTCCACGAGCAGTACTTC. Translating gives CASSQGVVHEQYF.

Many counts were recorded for this clonotype. The chain uses TRBV7-3 and TRBJ2-2, with a weak D call TRBD1 (6 bases). Trimming cost V 4 bases and J 5 bases, with 17 bases left between them. The germline V gene has CDR1 SGHTA and CDR2 FQGTGA. The CDR3 contains 16 residues. This CDR3 reads CASSSLGAWGTGELFF. The CDR3 DNA reads TGTGCCAGCAGCTCACTGGGGGCTTGGGGGACCGGGGAGCTGTTTTTT.

This clonotype has a count of ten or more. The chain recombines TRBV2 with TRBJ2-3, with 10 bases identical to TRBD2. The trim removed 5 bases at V and 2 bases at J, leaving 7 bases unmatched. The CDR3 sequence is 16 residues long. Germline CDR1 is SNHLY and CDR2 is FYNNEI. The CDR3 reads CASSPWSGGATDTQYF. CDR3 nucleotide sequence: TGTGCCAGCAGTCCTTGGAGCGGGGGGGCCACAGATACGCAGTATTTT.

This clonotype has at least ten counts. The rearrangement uses TRBV2 and TRBJ2-1; D remains unclear. V was cut by 2 bases and J by 7 bases, with 12 bases left in between. The CDR3 covers 14 residues. Germline values: CDR1 SNHLY, CDR2 FYNNEI. CDR3 in DNA: TGTGCCAGCAGTGAAATCAGGAGTCGGAATGAGCAGTTCTTC. Translated, it gives CASSEIRSRNEQFF.

This clonotype is termed medium-sized. The chain uses TRBV5-4 and TRBJ2-1, with 9 bases that match TRBD1. This CDR3 has 15 amino acids. In germline, CDR1 is SGHNT, CDR2 YYREEE (reference sequence). V lost 2 bases, J lost 8 bases, and 8 bases stayed unmatched. The DNA for the CDR3 is TGTGCCAGCAGCTTACAGGGGGCGCCGCGGGATGAGCAGTTCTTC. Amino acids: CASSLQGAPRDEQFF.

This clonotype is medium-sized in the sample. The chain carries TRBV20-1 and TRBJ2-3; no clear D gene. Trimming removed 6 bases from V and 7 bases from J, with 11 bases in between. The V gene's germline CDR1 is DFQATT and CDR2 SNEGSKA (reference sequence). This CDR3 region has 11 residues. The CDR3 protein is CSAKRLYTQYF. The CDR3 region has the DNA TGCAGTGCCAAAAGGTTATATACGCAGTATTTT.

This clonotype showed up many times. V gene TRBV2 combines with J gene TRBJ1-2; 7 bases align to TRBD1. V lost 4 bases to trimming and J lost 7 bases; unmatched junction nucleotides: 9. From germline, CDR1 is SNHLY and CDR2 FYNNEI. The length of the CDR3 is 14 residues. The CDR3 loop reads CASSGTTGFSGYTF. The CDR3 DNA follows: TGTGCCAGCAGTGGGACGACAGGGTTTTCTGGCTACACCTTC. Filled out from reference TRBV2 and TRBJ1-2, the complete variable domain reads EPEVTQTPSHQVTQMGQEVILRCVPISNHLYFYWYRQILGQKVEFLVSFYNNEISEKSEIFDDQFSVERPDGSNFTLKIRSTKLEDSAMYFCASSGTTGFSGYTFGSGTRLTVV.

This clonotype occurred many times. The chain joins TRBV27 to TRBJ2-2; D may be TRBD1 (5 bases). The germline V and J ends were trimmed by 6 bases and 6 bases, with 11 bases remaining between them. CDR3 length: 13 residues. Germline CDR1 MNHEY, CDR2 SMNVEV (reference sequence). CDR3 DNA: TGTGCCAGCAGACCGTCAGGGCCCGGGGAGCTGTTTTTT. It translates to CASRPSGPGELFF.

This clonotype was counted only a few times. The genes are TRBV13 and TRBJ2-7, with 10 nucleotides matching TRBD1. CDR3 length: 14 residues. The junction had 0 bases not matched to a gene; V was cut back by 4 bases and J by 0 bases. From germline, CDR1 is PRHDT and CDR2 FYEKMQ (reference sequence). CDR3 sequence reads: CASSWTGGSYEQYF. DNA for the CDR3: TGTGCCAGCAGCTGGACAGGGGGCTCCTACGAGCAGTACTTC.

This clonotype was observed at least ten times. The gene calls are TRBV11-3 and TRBJ1-5, with TRBD1 as a possible D gene (6 bases). Trimming pared 3 bases from V and 0 bases from J, leaving 18 bases between. This CDR3 comprises 18 residues. The V gene's germline CDR1 is SGHNT and CDR2 YENEEA. CDR3 loop: CASSLRDRSLISNQPQHF. CDR3 in DNA: TGTGCCAGCAGCTTGCGTGACAGGAGTCTCATTAGCAATCAGCCCCAGCATTTT.

This clonotype was recorded at least ten times. V and J are TRBV30 and TRBJ2-4; perhaps D is TRBD1 or TRBD2 (5 bases each). The CDR3 contains 14 residues. From germline, CDR1 is GTSNPN and CDR2 SVGIG (reference sequence). With 4 bases removed from V and 1 base from J, the gap between germline ends came to 11 bases. This CDR3 is CAWTTWGAKNIQYF. Written as DNA, the CDR3 is TGTGCCTGGACTACCTGGGGGGCCAAAAACATTCAGTACTTC.

This clonotype was picked up a small number of times. The chain employs TRBV7-2 and TRBJ2-7, with 8 bases fitting TRBD1. Germline V CDR1 and CDR2: SGHTA, FQGNSA. This CDR3 has 15 amino acids. The V and J ends lost 1 base and 6 bases, in that order; junction bases with no gene match: 8. CDR3 coding DNA: TGTGCCAGCAGCTTAGGGCCAGGGGGCCATAGCGAGCAGTACTTC. Amino acid sequence: CASSLGPGGHSEQYF. The whole variable domain, filled in from reference TRBV7-2 and TRBJ2-7, reads GAGVSQSPSNKVTEKGKDVELRCDPISGHTALYWYRQSLGQGLEFLIYFQGNSAPDKSGLPSDRFSAERTGGSVSTLTIQRTQQEDSAVYLCASSLGPGGHSEQYFGPGTRLTVT.

This clonotype ranks as medium-sized (0.01 to 0.1%). The rearrangement links TRBV6-6 to TRBJ2-1, with TRBD2 matching over 8 bases. CDR3 size: 15 residues. The germline gives CDR1 MNHNY, CDR2 SVGAGI (reference sequence). With V trimmed by 6 bases and J by 7 bases, 11 bases remained unmatched. CDR3 nucleotide sequence: TGTGCCAGCAGAAGCGGGGACGGCGGGAGGAATGAGCAGTTCTTC. This translates into CASRSGDGGRNEQFF.

Regarding this clonotype: This sequence is one base from a far larger clone and is likely a read error. This chain links TRBV10-3 with TRBJ2-3; TRBD1 is a possible D gene (7 bases). This CDR3 comprises 14 residues. Germline CDR1 reads ENHRY; CDR2 reads SYGVKD. The germline V and J ends were trimmed by 5 bases and 8 bases, with 17 bases remaining between them. CDR3 amino acids: CAISTKRQGGTQYF. CDR3 bases: TGTGCCATCAGTACCAAACGACAGGGAGGTACGCAGTATTTT.

The V gene is TRBV28, the J gene TRBJ1-6, with 7 bases identical to TRBD1. With V trimmed by 5 bases and J by 15 bases, 1 base remained unmatched. The CDR3 runs to 10 residues. CDR1 is MDHEN, CDR2 SYDVKM, per germline. The DNA for the CDR3 is TGTGCCAGCAGTGACAGGGTCCTCCACTTT. Protein product: CASSDRVLHF.